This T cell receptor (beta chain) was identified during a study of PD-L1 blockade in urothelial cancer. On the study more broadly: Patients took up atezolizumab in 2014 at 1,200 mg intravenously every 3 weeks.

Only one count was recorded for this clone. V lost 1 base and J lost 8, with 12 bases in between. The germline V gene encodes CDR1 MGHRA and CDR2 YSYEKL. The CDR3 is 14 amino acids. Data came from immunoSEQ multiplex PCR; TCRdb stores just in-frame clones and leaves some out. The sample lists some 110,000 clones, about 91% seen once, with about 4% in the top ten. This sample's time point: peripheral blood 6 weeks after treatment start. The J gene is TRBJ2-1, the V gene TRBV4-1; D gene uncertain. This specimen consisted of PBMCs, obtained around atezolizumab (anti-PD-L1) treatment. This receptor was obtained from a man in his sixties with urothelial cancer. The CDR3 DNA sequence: TGCGCCAGCAGCCAAGCTTTTTCTGAGGATGAGCAGTTCTTC. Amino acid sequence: CASSQAFSEDEQFF.